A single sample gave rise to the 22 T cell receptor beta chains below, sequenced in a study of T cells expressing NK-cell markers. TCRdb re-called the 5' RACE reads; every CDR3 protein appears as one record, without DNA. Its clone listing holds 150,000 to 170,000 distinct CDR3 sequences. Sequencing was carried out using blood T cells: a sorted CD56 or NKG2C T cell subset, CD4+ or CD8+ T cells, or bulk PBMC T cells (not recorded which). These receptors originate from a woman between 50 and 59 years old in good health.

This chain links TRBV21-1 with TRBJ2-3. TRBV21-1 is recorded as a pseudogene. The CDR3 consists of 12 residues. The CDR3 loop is CAVALAGHTQYF.

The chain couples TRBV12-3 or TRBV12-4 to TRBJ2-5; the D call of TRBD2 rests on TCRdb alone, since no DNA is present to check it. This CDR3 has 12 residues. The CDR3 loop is CASSPPEETQYF.

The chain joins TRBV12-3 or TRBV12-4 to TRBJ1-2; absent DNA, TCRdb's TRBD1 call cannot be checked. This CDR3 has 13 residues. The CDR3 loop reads CASSPGTGSGYTF.

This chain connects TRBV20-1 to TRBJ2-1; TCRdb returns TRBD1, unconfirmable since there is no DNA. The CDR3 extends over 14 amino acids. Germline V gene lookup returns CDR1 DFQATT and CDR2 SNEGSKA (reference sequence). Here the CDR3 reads CSAEAGLSYNEQFF.

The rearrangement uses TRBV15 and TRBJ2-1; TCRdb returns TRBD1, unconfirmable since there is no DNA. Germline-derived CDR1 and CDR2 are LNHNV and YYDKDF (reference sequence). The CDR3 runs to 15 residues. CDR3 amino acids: CATSRRDRMNNEQFF. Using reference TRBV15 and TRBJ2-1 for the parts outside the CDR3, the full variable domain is DAMVIQNPRYQVTQFGKPVTLSCSQTLNHNVMYWYQQKSSQAPKLLFHYYDKDFNNEADTPDNFQSRRPNTSFCFLDIRSPGLGDTAMYLCATSRRDRMNNEQFFGPGTRLTVL.

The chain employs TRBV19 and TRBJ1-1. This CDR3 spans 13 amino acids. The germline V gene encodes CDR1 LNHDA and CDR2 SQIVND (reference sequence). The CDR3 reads CASRAEWNTEAFF.

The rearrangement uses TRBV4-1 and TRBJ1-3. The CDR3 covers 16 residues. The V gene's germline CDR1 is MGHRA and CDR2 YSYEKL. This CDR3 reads CASSQEPVRSGNTIYF.

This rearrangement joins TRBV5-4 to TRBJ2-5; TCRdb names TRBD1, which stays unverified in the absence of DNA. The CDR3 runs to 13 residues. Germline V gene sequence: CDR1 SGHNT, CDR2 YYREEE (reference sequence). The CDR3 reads CASRGPYQETQYF. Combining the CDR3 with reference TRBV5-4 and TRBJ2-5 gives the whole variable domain ETGVTQSPTHLIKTRGQQVTLRCSSQSGHNTVSWYQQALGQGPQFIFQYYREEENGRGNFPPRFSGLQFPNYSSELNVNALELDDSALYLCASRGPYQETQYFGPGTRLLVL.

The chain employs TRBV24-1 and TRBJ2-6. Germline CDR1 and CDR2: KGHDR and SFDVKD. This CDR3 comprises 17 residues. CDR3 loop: CATSDFVGPSGANVLTF.

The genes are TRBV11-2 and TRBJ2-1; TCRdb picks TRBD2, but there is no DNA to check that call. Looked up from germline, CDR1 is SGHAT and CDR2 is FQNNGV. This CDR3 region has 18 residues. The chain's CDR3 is CASSSTPEASSSYNEQFF.

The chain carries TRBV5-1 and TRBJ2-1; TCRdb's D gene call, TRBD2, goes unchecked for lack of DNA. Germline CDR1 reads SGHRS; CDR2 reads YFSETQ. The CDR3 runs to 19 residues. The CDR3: CASSLAGSAGGNIYNEQFF.

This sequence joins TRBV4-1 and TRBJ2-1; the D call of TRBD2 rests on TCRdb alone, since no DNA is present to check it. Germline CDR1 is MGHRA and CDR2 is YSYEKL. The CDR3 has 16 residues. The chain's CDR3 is CASSPLTSGANNEQFF.

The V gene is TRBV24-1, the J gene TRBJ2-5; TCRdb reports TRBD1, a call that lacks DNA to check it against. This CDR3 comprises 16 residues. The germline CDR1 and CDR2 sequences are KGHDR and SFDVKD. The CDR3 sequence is CATSDHYRDRQETQYF.

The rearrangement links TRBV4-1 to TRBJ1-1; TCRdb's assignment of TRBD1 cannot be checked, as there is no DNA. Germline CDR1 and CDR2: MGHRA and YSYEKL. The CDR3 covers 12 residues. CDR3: CASSALTDEAFF.

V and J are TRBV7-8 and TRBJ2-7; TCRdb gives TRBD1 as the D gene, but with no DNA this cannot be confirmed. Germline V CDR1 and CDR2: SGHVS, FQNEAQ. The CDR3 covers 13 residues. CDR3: CASSLRQGGEQYF.

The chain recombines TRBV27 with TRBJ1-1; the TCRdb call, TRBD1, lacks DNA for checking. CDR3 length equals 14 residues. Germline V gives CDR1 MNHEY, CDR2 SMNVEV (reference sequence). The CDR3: CASRLGQGLAEAFF.

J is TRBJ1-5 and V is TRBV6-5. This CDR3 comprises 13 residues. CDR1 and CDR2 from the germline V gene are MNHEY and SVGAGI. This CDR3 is CASSYSGGQGEHF.

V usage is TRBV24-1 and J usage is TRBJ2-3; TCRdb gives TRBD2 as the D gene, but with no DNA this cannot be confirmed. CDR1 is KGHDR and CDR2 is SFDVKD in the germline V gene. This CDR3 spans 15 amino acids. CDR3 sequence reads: CATSDGTRPWDTQYF.

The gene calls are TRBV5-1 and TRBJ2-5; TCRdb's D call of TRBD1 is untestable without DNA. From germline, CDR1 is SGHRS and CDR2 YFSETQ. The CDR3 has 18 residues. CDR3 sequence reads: CASSLAAGPGTGAETQYF.

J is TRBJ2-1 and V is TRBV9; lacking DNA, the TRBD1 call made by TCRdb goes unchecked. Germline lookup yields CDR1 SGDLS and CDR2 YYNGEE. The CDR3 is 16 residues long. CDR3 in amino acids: CASSVAEAGGLNEQFF.

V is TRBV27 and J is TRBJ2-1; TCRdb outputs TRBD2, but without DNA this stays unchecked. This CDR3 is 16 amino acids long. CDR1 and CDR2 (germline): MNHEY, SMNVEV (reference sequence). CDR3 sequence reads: CASSRGGTSGLREQFF.

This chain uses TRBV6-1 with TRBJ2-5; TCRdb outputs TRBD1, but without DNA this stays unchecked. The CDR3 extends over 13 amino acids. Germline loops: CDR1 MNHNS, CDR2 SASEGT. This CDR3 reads CASSEGGRETQYF.